These 20 T cell receptor beta chains were all obtained from the same sample, sequenced in a study of blood T cells in healthy people across ages. For the second PCR, which ran for roughly 6 to 12 cycles, a sample-barcoded 5' primer and a J-beta primer mix were used. TCRdb independently ran MiXCR on the 5' RACE reads; one entry per CDR3 protein. The sample contains around 1,700,000 distinct CDR3 sequences, roughly 27% of which appear only once. The sample consisted of blood. The receptors originated from a woman aged 30 to 39 in good health.

This clonotype was recorded a few times. The chain links TRBV29-1 to TRBJ2-3; perhaps TRBD2 as D (7 bases). Germline CDR1 is SQVTM and CDR2 is ANQGSEA. The CDR3 length is 15 residues. With 5 bases removed from V and 5 bases from J, the gap between germline ends came to 20 bases. The CDR3, as DNA: TGCAGCGTTCCCGCTTGGGGGGGGGCGAGAGATACGCAGTATTTT. The encoded protein is CSVPAWGGARDTQYF.

This clonotype was seen a few times. The rearrangement uses TRBV2 and TRBJ2-5; perhaps TRBD1 as D (7 bases). Germline V gene sequence: CDR1 SNHLY, CDR2 FYNNEI. This CDR3 contains 14 residues. V gave up 5 bases and J gave up 5 bases, with 15 bases separating them. The CDR3 reads CASSLWTGGETQYF. As DNA, the CDR3 is TGTGCCAGCAGTCTCTGGACAGGAGGGGAGACCCAGTACTTC.

This clonotype has a count of ten or more. The gene calls are TRBV12-3 or TRBV12-4 and TRBJ2-1, with 8 bases fitting TRBD1. This CDR3 has 15 amino acids. J lost 0 bases, V lost 6 bases, and 4 bases had no gene match. In DNA form, the CDR3 reads TGTGCCAGCAGGCGCGGGACAGGCTCCTACAATGAGCAGTTCTTC. As protein: CASRRGTGSYNEQFF.

About this clonotype itself: Its ends do not fully match the called genes, so a read error is possible. The rearrangement joins TRBV6-1 to TRBJ2-6, with D unclear. Germline lookup yields CDR1 MNHNS and CDR2 SASEGT. This CDR3 is built from 14 residues. The CDR3 bases are TGTGCCAGCTCTCGGGTGGTTGGGACCAACGTCCTGACTTTC. It encodes CASSRVVGTNVLTF.

The chain carries TRBV20-1 and TRBJ2-1, with D hard to call. The J call is doubtful: the DNA matches TRBJ2-7 better. CDR1 is DFQATT, CDR2 SNEGSKA, per germline (reference sequence). The CDR3 length is 11 residues. This CDR3 reads CSARDCREQYF. The CDR3 region has the DNA TGCAGTGCTAGAGATTGCCGGGAGCAGTACTTC.

Of note for this clonotype: A much more abundant neighbour one base away suggests this may be a read error. J is TRBJ2-3 and V is TRBV7-2; perhaps TRBD2 as D (5 bases). Per the germline V gene, CDR1 is SGHTA and CDR2 is FQGNSA. CDR3 length: 16 amino acids. The CDR3 is CASSFREYLYTDTRYF. The CDR3 DNA is TGTGCCAGCAGCTTCCGGGAATATCTTTACACAGATACGCGGTATTTT.

This clonotype turned up a few times. The V call is TRBV12-3 or TRBV12-4, the J call TRBJ2-5; TRBD1 matches 11 bases. This CDR3 has 16 residues. Trimming cost V 4 bases and J 4 bases; bases outside gene matches: 8. The CDR3 coding sequence is TGTGCCAGCAGTTGGACAGGGGGCTCGGAGCGAGAGACCCAGTACTTC. This translates into CASSWTGGSERETQYF.

Comment on this clonotype: Relative to the germline gene, one junction end is altered; a read error may explain this. The V gene is TRBV4-3, the J gene TRBJ2-4; weak D call: TRBD2 (5 bases). The J call is doubtful: the DNA matches TRBJ2-7 better. CDR3 length: 15 residues. The germline V gene encodes CDR1 LGHNA and CDR2 YSLEER. Here the CDR3 reads CTSSQERAEDYEQYF. Here the CDR3 DNA reads TGCACCAGCAGCCAAGAGAGGGCAGAAGACTACGAGCAGTACTTC.

V usage is TRBV20-1 and J usage is TRBJ1-2; D not resolved. Per germline, CDR1 DFQATT and CDR2 SNEGSKA (reference sequence). The ends were cut back, 6 bases at V and 7 bases at J, with 21 bases in the middle. The CDR3 consists of 14 residues. The chain's CDR3 is CSAPPFRGSGGYTF. In DNA form, the CDR3 reads TGCAGTGCCCCCCCTTTTCGGGGATCCGGTGGCTACACCTTC.

This sequence joins TRBV19 and TRBJ2-5; 8 nucleotides match TRBD1. Germline CDR1 LNHDA, CDR2 SQIVND (reference sequence). V shed 3 bases, J shed 3 bases, and the junction held 6 bases outside the gene matches. The CDR3 contains 15 residues. The CDR3 is CASSINDRGKETQYF. The DNA for the CDR3 is TGTGCCAGTAGTATCAACGACAGGGGCAAAGAGACCCAGTACTTC.

This clonotype has a handful of counts. The chain joins TRBV5-1 to TRBJ2-1; 12 positions agree with TRBD2. Germline-derived CDR1 and CDR2 are SGHRS and YFSETQ. Losses at the gene ends were 6 bases for V and 9 bases for J; bases not matched to a gene: 10. The CDR3 has 15 amino acids. The CDR3 region has the DNA TGCGCCAGCACCGCCGGGACTAGCGGGCTTACTGAGCAGTTCTTC. Amino acid sequence: CASTAGTSGLTEQFF.

The rearrangement links TRBV5-8 to TRBJ2-1, with TRBD2 matching 13 bases. This CDR3 has 15 amino acids. Germline V gene data show CDR1 as SGHTS and CDR2 as YDEGEE. V shed 6 bases and J 10 bases; nucleotides not matched to a gene: 10. In DNA form, the CDR3 reads TGTGCCAGCATCATTACTAGCGGGAGGGCGGGGGAGCAGTTCTTC. The encoded protein is CASIITSGRAGEQFF.

V and J are TRBV6-5 and TRBJ1-5, with 7 nucleotides matching TRBD1. Per germline, CDR1 MNHEY and CDR2 SVGAGI. The CDR3 spans 14 residues. V lost 6 bases, J lost 3 bases, and 5 bases stayed unmatched. Written as DNA, the CDR3 is TGTGCCAGCAGCACAGGGGTGACCAATCAGCCCCAGCATTTT. Translated: CASSTGVTNQPQHF.

A few counts support this clonotype. V gene TRBV5-6 combines with J gene TRBJ2-1; D is perhaps TRBD1 (6 bases). V was shortened by 2 bases and J by 2 bases, with 11 bases between the two germline ends. The CDR3 totals 15 residues. CDR1 and CDR2 (germline): SGHDT, YYEEEE. The CDR3 is CASSFLGGAYNEQFF. CDR3 DNA: TGTGCCAGCAGCTTCCTAGGGGGAGCCTACAATGAGCAGTTCTTC.

The chain joins TRBV6-1 to TRBJ1-5; TRBD1 matches at 7 bases. Germline CDR1 MNHNS, CDR2 SASEGT. CDR3 length: 14 amino acids. Unmatched junction bases numbered 4, after V lost 3 bases and J lost 5 bases. The DNA of the CDR3 is TGTGCCAGCAGTGAGGAGCAGGGGGATCAGCCCCAGCATTTT. As protein: CASSEEQGDQPQHF.

V is TRBV10-3 and J is TRBJ2-5; 8 nucleotides match TRBD2. V was clipped by 6 bases and J by 7 bases; unmatched bases: 4. Germline CDR1 ENHRY, CDR2 SYGVKD. This CDR3 is 12 amino acids long. CDR3 loop: CAIRDRGGTQYF. The DNA of the CDR3 is TGTGCCATCAGGGACCGGGGGGGGACCCAGTACTTC.

This clonotype was seen only a few times. The rearrangement uses TRBV3-1 and TRBJ2-1; 9 bases agree with TRBD2. In germline, CDR1 is LGHDT, CDR2 YNNKEL (reference sequence). After removal of 11 bases from V and 7 bases from J, the junction contained 12 bases not matched to a gene. The length of the CDR3 is 14 residues. The CDR3 spells CAAGASGIYNEQFF. In DNA, the CDR3 is TGTGCCGCCGGGGCTAGCGGGATTTATAATGAGCAGTTCTTC.

This clonotype was found a few times. This chain uses TRBV5-1 with TRBJ1-1; D is unclear. Germline CDR1 SGHRS, CDR2 YFSETQ. This CDR3 has 14 amino acids. V was clipped by 0 bases and J by 4 bases, with 10 bases between them. Written as DNA, the CDR3 is TGCGCCAGCAGCTTGGGAGGGCAGAGCACTGAAGCTTTCTTT. Its translation is CASSLGGQSTEAFF.

The genes are TRBV14 and TRBJ2-7; no clear D. Germline loops: CDR1 SGHDN, CDR2 FVKESK. Trimming removed 5 bases at V and 3 bases at J, with 14 bases between. This CDR3 is built from 14 residues. The CDR3 loop is CASSLGISNYEQYF. The CDR3 DNA sequence: TGTGCCAGCAGCTTAGGCATCAGTAACTACGAGCAGTACTTC.

This clonotype has a count of ten or more. The CDR3 DNA reads as TGCGCCAGCAGCTTGGCGGGCGGGAGGCCCCAGCATTTT. Amino acids: CASSLAGGRPQHF. The chain has TRBV5-1 and TRBJ1-5; D is unresolved. Trimming stripped 0 bases from V and 9 bases from J, with 10 bases between. This CDR3 has 13 residues. Germline V CDR1 and CDR2: SGHRS, YFSETQ. Filled out from reference TRBV5-1 and TRBJ1-5, the complete variable domain reads KAGVTQTPRYLIKTRGQQVTLSCSPISGHRSVSWYQQTPGQGLQFLFEYFSETQRNKGNFPGRFSGRQFSNSRSEMNVSTLELGDSALYLCASSLAGGRPQHFGDGTRLSIL.